The entry below describes one T cell receptor beta chain. Trimming cost V 5 bases and J 8 bases, with 15 bases left between them. This CDR3 contains 13 residues. Germline lookup yields CDR1 LNHDA and CDR2 SQIVND (reference sequence). Original analysis: Reference gene primer amplification gave estimated nucleated cell counts. Some clones are missing from TCRdb's copy, which holds only in-frame ones; the method was immunoSEQ multiplex PCR. That table furnishes V, J and clone size, whereas the DNA furnished D and trimming. The data hold 100,000 to 150,000 clones, with 90% observed a single time. This sample stems from a study of blood T cell repertoires in COVID-19. On the study more broadly: Sources were T cells, B-cell-depleted T cells, or PBMCs; the material itself was cDNA or gDNA.

The rearrangement uses TRBV19 and TRBJ1-2; D gene unclear. The sequence was collected from a man aged 50-60 years with active COVID-19. The specimen sequenced was peripheral blood. The CDR3 loop reads CASSPSDPAGYTF. CDR3 bases: TGTGCCAGTAGTCCGTCAGACCCAGCGGGCTACACCTTC. The full variable domain, in which reference TRBV19 and TRBJ1-2 provide the parts outside the CDR3, is DGGITQSPKYLFRKEGQNVTLSCEQNLNHDAMYWYRQDPGQGLRLIYYSQIVNDFQKGDIAEGYSVSREKKESFPLTVTSAQKNPTAFYLCASSPSDPAGYTFGSGTRLTVV.